The entry that follows covers one T cell receptor beta chain sequence. This sample is drawn from a study of regulatory T cells in long-lasting Graves disease. Study-wide context: Over 5 years of antithyroid drugs with positive TSH receptor antibodies was taken to mean persistent Graves' disease.

Time point meaning: persistent/refractory GD, antithyroid drugs over 5 years with positive TRAb. From PBMCs, RNA was extracted and then used to make the TCR library. Libraries of TCR beta came from iRepertoire HTBI primers plus Arm-PCR of CDR3 regions. TCRdb re-called the multiplex PCR reads with MiXCR, one entry per CDR3 protein. The sample has 310,000 or so distinct CDR3 sequences, roughly a fifth seen once. After removal of 1 base from V and 7 bases from J, the junction contained 18 bases not matched to a gene. Looked up from germline, CDR1 is LNHDA and CDR2 is SQIVND (reference sequence). CDR3 length: 18 amino acids.

This sequence originates from a female donor with Graves disease. The chain links TRBV19 to TRBJ1-2; TRBD1 agrees at 7 bases. The source was peripheral blood mononuclear cells (PBMCs), collected when the disease was refractory, from a patient treated with antithyroid drugs. CDR3 nucleotide sequence: TGTGCCAGTAGTATAGGGAGGGACAGCCGATATCGGATCCGTGGCTACACCTTC. This codes for CASSIGRDSRYRIRGYTF.